Below are 27 T cell receptor beta chains sequenced from a single sample in a study of T cells in Graves' hyperthyroidism and ophthalmopathy. Researchers took RNA transcripts and amplified the TCR beta CDR3 regions from them. The primer set for the first-round RT-PCR of the TCR CDR3 was HTBI. TCRdb re-called the multiplex PCR reads through MiXCR, storing one row per CDR3 protein. The sample includes 300,000 to 450,000 distinct CDR3 sequences, approximately 25% seen only once; the top ten take over 70%. Sequenced material: blood. These TCRs come from a man aged 50-59 years with Graves' hyperthyroidism.

This clonotype has just a few counts. Likely a read error: the CDR3 ends without its conserved phenylalanine or tryptophan. V and J are TRBV7-2 and TRBJ2-7; maybe TRBD1 (6 bases). The CDR3 runs to 19 residues. Trimming took off 5 bases at V and 2 bases at J, with 28 bases between the two ends. CDR1 SGHTA and CDR2 FQGNSA come from the germline V gene. CDR3 bases: TGTGCCAGCAGCCCGGTAAACAGGGCTAAGAGAGCAGGAGCCTACGAGCAGTACTCC. Its protein is CASSPVNRAKRAGAYEQYS.

This chain's CDR3 is CASSLARTGLGYF. The CDR3 DNA follows: TGTGCCAGCAGCTTAGCCCGGACAGGATTGGGGTACTTC. The chain has TRBV7-9 and TRBJ2-4, with TRBD1 matching over 7 bases. The CDR3 runs to 13 residues. The trim removed 0 bases at V and 15 bases at J, leaving 8 bases unmatched. The germline CDR1 and CDR2 sequences are SEHNR and FQNEAQ (reference sequence).

This clonotype was observed many times. The chain couples TRBV7-8 to TRBJ2-3; D is uncertain. Germline-derived CDR1 and CDR2 are SGHVS and FQNEAQ. The germline V and J ends were trimmed by 3 bases and 2 bases, with 6 bases remaining between them. The CDR3 runs to 13 residues. The chain's CDR3 is CASSFGYTDTQYF. The CDR3 DNA sequence: TGTGCCAGCAGCTTCGGGTACACAGATACGCAGTATTTT.

The chain uses TRBV28 and TRBJ1-5; D is unresolved. CDR3 length: 14 amino acids. Trimming cost V 4 bases and J 5 bases, with 12 bases left between them. The germline V gene encodes CDR1 MDHEN and CDR2 SYDVKM. The CDR3 region has the DNA TGTGCCAGCAGTTCAGTGGGGTGGGATCAGCCCCAGCATTTT. Translating gives CASSSVGWDQPQHF.

V usage is TRBV15 and J usage is TRBJ2-7; the D is unclear. The CDR3 runs 14 residues. The germline V gene encodes CDR1 LNHNV and CDR2 YYDKDF (reference sequence). V was pared by 5 bases and J by 4 bases, with 15 bases between. Written as DNA, the CDR3 is TGTGCCACCAGCGGGGTGCGGACCAAATACGAGCAGTACTTC. This gives the protein CATSGVRTKYEQYF.

This chain uses TRBV12-3 or TRBV12-4 with TRBJ2-7; 11 nucleotides match TRBD1. J lost 4 bases, V lost 10 bases, and 12 bases had no gene match. This CDR3 is 15 amino acids long. CDR3 sequence reads: CATRPRDRGRYEQYF. The DNA of the CDR3 is TGTGCCACCAGGCCACGGGACAGGGGGAGGTACGAGCAGTACTTC.

This clonotype was counted between two and nine times. The chain links TRBV20-1 to TRBJ2-3; 9 bases are shared with TRBD1. The CDR3 length is 14 residues. Trimming cost V 2 bases and J 5 bases; bases outside gene matches: 5. CDR1 is DFQATT, CDR2 SNEGSKA, per germline (reference sequence). CDR3 region: CSARPGQGKDTQYF. The CDR3 DNA sequence: TGCAGTGCTAGACCCGGACAGGGGAAAGATACGCAGTATTTT.

The V gene is TRBV24-1, the J gene TRBJ2-5, with 15 positions matching TRBD2. J lost 3 bases, V lost 4 bases, and 11 bases had no gene match. The germline gives CDR1 KGHDR, CDR2 SFDVKD. CDR3 length equals 19 residues. CDR3 coding DNA: TGTGCCACCAGTGACCCTACGGGACTAGCGGGAGGTGGGGAAGAGACCCAGTACTTC. Translated: CATSDPTGLAGGGEETQYF.

The chain couples TRBV29-1 to TRBJ2-3; perhaps TRBD2 as D (6 bases). Germline assignment: CDR1 SQVTM and CDR2 ANQGSEA. The CDR3 is 15 residues long. V lost 3 bases, J lost 2 bases, and 15 bases lay in between. DNA for the CDR3: TGCAGCGTTGACGTGGTAGCGGAAAACACAGATACGCAGTATTTT. Its protein is CSVDVVAENTDTQYF.

This rearrangement joins TRBV7-6 to TRBJ2-5, with unresolved D. From germline, CDR1 is SGHVS and CDR2 FNYEAQ. This CDR3 comprises 14 residues. V lost 9 bases, J lost 3 bases, and 17 bases lay in between. CDR3 loop: CASSLHGVKETQYF. The CDR3 DNA sequence: TGTGCCAGTTCCCTTCATGGAGTTAAAGAGACCCAGTACTTC.

This clonotype was seen at least ten times. The chain employs TRBV7-2 and TRBJ2-3; D remains unclear. Germline-derived CDR1 and CDR2 are SGHTA and FQGNSA. This CDR3 has 15 residues. Trimming stripped 1 base from V and 2 bases from J, with 10 bases between. CDR3 nucleotides: TGTGCCAGCAGCTTAGTTCCGGGTATCACAGATACGCAGTATTTT. Protein product: CASSLVPGITDTQYF.

This sequence joins TRBV29-1 and TRBJ2-2; possibly TRBD1 for D (5 bases). This CDR3 comprises 14 residues. V was clipped by 2 bases and J by 2 bases, with 9 bases between them. Per the germline V gene, CDR1 is SQVTM and CDR2 is ANQGSEA. CDR3 bases: TGCAGCGTTGAACAGGGATTTAACACCGGGGAGCTGTTTTTT. Protein: CSVEQGFNTGELFF.

Regarding this clonotype: The junction does not match germline at one end; this may be a read error. The genes are TRBV3-1 and TRBJ2-5; perhaps TRBD1 as D (5 bases). The CDR3 length is 14 residues. Germline V gives CDR1 LGHDT, CDR2 YNNKEL (reference sequence). CDR3 residues: CAGSQAGLQETQYF. Written as DNA, the CDR3 is TGTGCCGGCAGCCAAGCAGGGCTCCAAGAGACCCAGTACTTC.

V and J are TRBV6-2 or TRBV6-3 and TRBJ1-1; D possibly corresponds to TRBD1 (5 bases). Germline CDR1 MNHEY, CDR2 SVGEGT. This CDR3 spans 13 amino acids. V gave up 4 bases and J gave up 2 bases, with 8 bases separating them. The CDR3 region is CASSLTDNTEAFF. The CDR3 DNA reads TGTGCCAGCAGTTTGACAGACAACACTGAAGCTTTCTTT.

This clonotype was seen more than once but under ten times. The rearrangement links TRBV11-2 to TRBJ2-1; 7 bases match TRBD2. The CDR3 loop spans 17 amino acids. Germline CDR1 reads SGHAT; CDR2 reads FQNNGV. The V segment lost 2 bases and the J segment 5 bases; nucleotides outside the gene matches: 12. This chain's CDR3 is CASSLKVLLALNNEQFF. The CDR3 DNA follows: TGTGCCAGCAGCTTAAAGGTTCTACTAGCGCTCAACAATGAGCAGTTCTTC.

This clonotype was found a few times. The chain is built from TRBV20-1 and TRBJ2-1, with D perhaps matching TRBD1 (6 bases). V lost 3 bases and J lost 1, with 22 bases in between. The CDR3 runs to 18 residues. In germline, CDR1 is DFQATT, CDR2 SNEGSKA (reference sequence). In DNA form, the CDR3 reads TGCAGTGCTAGGAAGTTGACAGGCTCCCTCACTTCCTACAATGAGCAGTTCTTC. It is translated as CSARKLTGSLTSYNEQFF.

This clonotype was counted many times. This chain connects TRBV12-3 or TRBV12-4 to TRBJ2-3; a weak D match, TRBD2 (5 bases). This CDR3 is 13 amino acids long. The germline V and J ends were trimmed by 8 bases and 2 bases, with 11 bases remaining between them. CDR3 in DNA: TGTGCCAGCCAGAGGGAGCCCACAGATACGCAGTATTTT. As protein: CASQREPTDTQYF.

This clonotype was found many times. The chain couples TRBV3-1 to TRBJ2-7; maybe TRBD1 (6 bases). The CDR3 has 14 amino acids. The V gene lost 5 bases and the J gene lost 3 bases, with 14 bases spanning the gap. The V gene's germline CDR1 is LGHDT and CDR2 YNNKEL (reference sequence). For the CDR3, the DNA is TGTGCCAGCAGCGTCCGGGACACGAGCTACGAGCAGTACTTC. The encoded protein is CASSVRDTSYEQYF.

This clonotype appeared many times. This sequence joins TRBV6-6 and TRBJ1-2; D gene uncertain. The germline gives CDR1 MNHNY, CDR2 SVGAGI (reference sequence). V gave up 2 bases and J gave up 6 bases, with 10 bases separating them. The CDR3 runs 13 residues. CDR3 sequence: CASSYRGKDGYTF. CDR3 coding DNA: TGTGCCAGCAGTTACCGCGGGAAAGATGGCTACACCTTC.

The gene calls are TRBV11-2 and TRBJ2-7; 7 nucleotides align to TRBD2. The trim removed 5 bases at V and 4 bases at J, leaving 5 bases unmatched. Looked up from germline, CDR1 is SGHAT and CDR2 is FQNNGV. The CDR3 loop spans 13 amino acids. The CDR3 is CASSVGLWYEQYF. The CDR3 DNA follows: TGTGCCAGCAGCGTGGGACTATGGTACGAGCAGTACTTC.

This clonotype was detected a few times. The chain carries TRBV6-2 or TRBV6-3 and TRBJ1-1, with no clear D. Trimming stripped 11 bases from V and 1 base from J, with 11 bases between. Germline values: CDR1 MNHEY, CDR2 SVGEGT. The CDR3 loop spans 12 amino acids. For the CDR3, the DNA is TGTGCCGTCTCCTGGGCGAACACTGAAGCTTTCTTT. Its protein product is CAVSWANTEAFF.

The chain combines TRBV11-1 with TRBJ2-2; maybe TRBD2 (6 bases). CDR3 length: 17 amino acids. V was shortened by 5 bases and J by 0 bases, with 16 bases between the two germline ends. Germline V gene data show CDR1 as SGHAT and CDR2 as FQDESV (reference sequence). CDR3 sequence reads: CASSLLALGTNTGELFF. The CDR3 DNA follows: TGTGCCAGCAGCCTTCTAGCGTTGGGTACGAACACCGGGGAGCTGTTTTTT.

The sample holds one count of this clonotype. The chain combines TRBV6-2 or TRBV6-3 with TRBJ1-5; weak D call: TRBD1 (6 bases). Germline-derived CDR1 and CDR2 are MNHEY and SVGEGT. This CDR3 region has 14 residues. The V gene lost 5 bases and the J gene lost 3 bases, with 11 bases spanning the gap. CDR3 nucleotide sequence: TGTGCCAGCAGTGCGACAGGTAACAATCAGCCCCAGCATTTT. Translating gives CASSATGNNQPQHF.

This clonotype turned up a few times. The chain carries TRBV24-1 and TRBJ2-5; perhaps TRBD2 as D (5 bases). Germline V gene sequence: CDR1 KGHDR, CDR2 SFDVKD. The CDR3 loop spans 17 amino acids. V lost 1 base and J lost 1, with 15 bases in between. Here the CDR3 reads CATSDFSLAWGQETQYF. Written as DNA, the CDR3 is TGTGCCACCAGTGATTTTTCCTTAGCGTGGGGCCAAGAGACCCAGTACTTC.

This clonotype has a handful of counts. V usage is TRBV20-1 and J usage is TRBJ2-7; TRBD2 agrees at 14 bases. Looked up from germline, CDR1 is DFQATT and CDR2 is SNEGSKA (reference sequence). The CDR3 is 15 amino acids. J was trimmed by 10 bases and V by 3 bases; bases with no gene match: 11. The CDR3 region has the DNA TGCAGTGCTAGTCAGGGACTAGCGGGAGTTTACGTTCAGTACTTC. Its translation: CSASQGLAGVYVQYF.

The chain employs TRBV30 and TRBJ2-1; D not resolved. Germline CDR1 is GTSNPN and CDR2 is SVGIG (reference sequence). V lost 4 bases to trimming and J lost 5 bases, with 9 bases between them. This CDR3 comprises 12 residues. CDR3 residues: CAWNANNNEQFF. DNA for the CDR3: TGTGCCTGGAACGCAAACAACAATGAGCAGTTCTTC.

The chain has TRBV10-3 and TRBJ2-2; 9 nucleotides match TRBD2. Germline assignment: CDR1 ENHRY and CDR2 SYGVKD. V lost 5 bases, J lost 3 bases, and 7 bases stayed unmatched. CDR3 size: 16 residues. CDR3 bases: TGTGCCATCAGTCCGAAGCGGGAGGTTTACACCGGGGAGCTGTTTTTT. This translates into CAISPKREVYTGELFF.